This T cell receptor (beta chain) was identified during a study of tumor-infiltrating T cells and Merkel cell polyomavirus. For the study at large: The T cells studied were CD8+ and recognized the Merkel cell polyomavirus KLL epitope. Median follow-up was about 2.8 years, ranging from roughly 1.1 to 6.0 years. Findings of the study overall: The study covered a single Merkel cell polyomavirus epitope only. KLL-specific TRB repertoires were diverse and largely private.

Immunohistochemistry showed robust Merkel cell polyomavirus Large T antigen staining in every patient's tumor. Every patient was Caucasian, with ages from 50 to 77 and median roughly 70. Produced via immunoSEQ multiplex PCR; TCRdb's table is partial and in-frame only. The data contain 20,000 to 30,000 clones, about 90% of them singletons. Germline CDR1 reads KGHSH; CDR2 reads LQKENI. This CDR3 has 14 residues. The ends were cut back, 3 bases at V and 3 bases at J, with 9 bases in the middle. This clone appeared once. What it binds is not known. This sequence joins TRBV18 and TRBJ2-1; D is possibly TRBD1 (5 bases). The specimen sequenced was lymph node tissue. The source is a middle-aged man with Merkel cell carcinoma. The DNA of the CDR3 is TGTGCCAGCTCACCCCATGACAGCTACAATGAGCAGTTCTTC. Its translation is CASSPHDSYNEQFF.